The TCR beta chain under discussion was sequenced for a study of cytomegalovirus exposure and HLA in healthy donors. J was trimmed by 13 bases and V by 4 bases; bases with no gene match: 10. Per germline, CDR1 SGHTA and CDR2 FQGNSA. CDR3 length: 14 amino acids. 60 Vbeta and 13 Jbeta primers were used in PCR. The assay was immunoSEQ multiplex PCR, and TCRdb's table has in-frame clones only and misses some. Among around 89,000 clones listed, about 70% were seen once. The genes are TRBV7-2 and TRBJ1-6, with 7 bases matching TRBD1. Sequenced input: PBMCs. This receptor was taken from a man aged 35 to 55 in good health and CMV-seronegative. This CDR3 is CASSSQGGLVPLHF. DNA for the CDR3: TGTGCCAGCAGCTCCCAGGGGGGTTTGGTCCCCCTCCACTTT.